This T cell receptor (beta chain) was sequenced in a study of blood T cell repertoires in COVID-19. Study summary: COVID-19 samples collected from the United States, Italy and Spain covered acute and convalescent phases.

In the source study's methods: Amplified reference gene primers provided the basis for estimating nucleated cell counts. Assay: immunoSEQ multiplex PCR; the TCRdb copy retains only in-frame clones and omits some. V and J calls and clone size are those listed in that table; D and trimming were worked out from the DNA. Seen here are approximately 270,000 clones, approximately 90% observed once, and the top ten hold about 3%. Losses at the gene ends were 4 bases for V and 7 bases for J; bases not matched to a gene: 14. Germline CDR1 is LGHNA and CDR2 is YNFKEQ. The CDR3 length is 17 residues. Everyone who took part was roughly 18 to 89 years old, and they came from fewer than 25 US areas. Each exposed participant met a COVID-19 case in the 2 weeks preceding study entry.

J is TRBJ1-5 and V is TRBV4-2; 9 nucleotides agree with TRBD1. The receptor was derived from a man aged 35 to 55 who had been exposed to COVID-19. The sequenced sample consisted of PBMCs or T cells enriched from blood (not recorded which). Written as DNA, the CDR3 is TGTGCCAGCAGCCTCGTGATACAGGGGGCCGGGGGGCAGCCCCAGCATTTT. Translated, it gives CASSLVIQGAGGQPQHF.